What follows is one T cell receptor (beta chain) and its context. The V and J ends lost 5 bases and 7 bases respectively, with 15 bases between them. CDR3 length: 14 amino acids. The germline V gene has CDR1 LNHNV and CDR2 YYDKDF (reference sequence). Per the authors' pipeline: Cell counts per sample came from amplifying reference gene primers. Using immunoSEQ multiplex PCR, the repertoire was profiled, and TCRdb retains in-frame clones only, with some absent. V and J calls and clone size are as listed in that table; D and trimming were resolved from the DNA. The table records about 60,000 clones, more than 80% of them present only once. The sample originates from a study of blood T cell repertoires in COVID-19. On the study more broadly: Spain, Italy and the United States supplied samples that represented acute and convalescent COVID-19.

The sequencing sample was made of peripheral blood. This receptor was taken from a human donor in a cohort sampled during active COVID-19. The chain links TRBV15 to TRBJ2-4; TRBD2 is a possible D gene (6 bases). CDR3 nucleotide sequence: TGTGCCACCAGCCTGGGGACTCTGGGGAACATTCAGTACTTC. It specifies CATSLGTLGNIQYF.